These 21 T cell receptor beta chains were all obtained from the same sample, sequenced in a study of T cells in Graves' hyperthyroidism and ophthalmopathy. Template material for amplifying TCR beta CDR3 regions consisted of RNA transcripts. The HTBI set primed first-round TCR CDR3 RT-PCR. TCRdb reprocessed the multiplex PCR reads with MiXCR, giving one entry per CDR3 protein. The sample holds 600,000 or so distinct CDR3 sequences, under 60% seen once. The sequenced material came from peripheral blood or thyroid tissue (not recorded which). All receptors come from a woman younger than 35 with Graves' hyperthyroidism.

The genes are TRBV15 and TRBJ2-5, with D hard to call. CDR3 length equals 15 residues. V was cut by 3 bases and J by 1 base, with 12 bases left in between. The germline gives CDR1 LNHNV, CDR2 YYDKDF (reference sequence). CDR3 in amino acids: CATSSFDGSQETQYF. The CDR3 DNA reads as TGTGCCACCAGCAGCTTCGACGGAAGCCAAGAGACCCAGTACTTC.

There are a few counts of this clonotype. The chain combines TRBV2 with TRBJ2-5; D uncertain. The germline CDR1 and CDR2 sequences are SNHLY and FYNNEI. The CDR3 is 14 residues long. V dropped 7 bases and J dropped 3 bases, with 15 bases sitting between them. The CDR3 reads CASNDVRSEETQYF. CDR3 nucleotide sequence: TGTGCCAGCAATGACGTACGTAGTGAAGAGACCCAGTACTTC.

About this clonotype: It may be a read error: a sequence one base away is much more abundant. This chain uses TRBV10-3 with TRBJ1-6, with TRBD1 as a possible D gene (6 bases). The CDR3 totals 14 residues. V lost 6 bases to trimming and J lost 8 bases, with 14 bases between them. Per the germline V gene, CDR1 is ENHRY and CDR2 is SYGVKD. The DNA of the CDR3 is TGTGCCATCAGGGAAGGGCACAGGGATTCACCCCTCCACTTT. This gives the protein CAIREGHRDSPLHF.

In this sample, this clonotype turned up many times. The V call is TRBV7-2, the J call TRBJ1-2, with D unresolved. Between the trimmed V and J ends, which lost 5 bases and 3 bases, there was a span of 16 bases. The CDR3 contains 15 residues. Looked up from germline, CDR1 is SGHTA and CDR2 is FQGNSA. CDR3 residues: CASSTVAGLDYGYTF. DNA of the CDR3: TGTGCCAGCAGCACGGTGGCGGGGTTGGACTATGGCTACACCTTC.

This clonotype was found a few times. The chain's CDR3 is CAIGQGLRTEAFF. CDR3 DNA: TGTGCCATCGGACAGGGTTTGCGGACTGAAGCTTTCTTT. The chain has TRBV10-3 and TRBJ1-1; 8 bases align to TRBD1. Germline values: CDR1 ENHRY, CDR2 SYGVKD. This CDR3 has 13 amino acids. V dropped 8 bases and J dropped 5; count of bases not matched to a gene: 7.

This clonotype was counted at least ten times. V usage is TRBV7-3 and J usage is TRBJ2-7, with TRBD1 matching 7 bases. V trimming: 5 bases; J trimming: 2 bases; junction bases outside the gene matches: 3. This CDR3 is built from 13 residues. CDR1 and CDR2 from the germline V gene are SGHTA and FQGTGA. In DNA, the CDR3 is TGTGCCAGCAGCCCACAGGGGACCTACGAGCAGTACTTC. It translates to CASSPQGTYEQYF.

This chain joins TRBV29-1 and TRBJ1-5; possible D gene TRBD1, 5 bases. V was shortened by 8 bases and J by 4 bases, with 18 bases between the two germline ends. The CDR3 contains 14 residues. CDR1 is SQVTM and CDR2 is ANQGSEA in the germline V gene. This CDR3 is CSLEVRGGNQPQHF. The CDR3 DNA reads as TGCAGCTTAGAAGTGAGGGGCGGAAATCAGCCCCAGCATTTT. Complete variable domain (other parts from reference TRBV29-1 and TRBJ1-5): SAVISQKPSRDICQRGTSLTIQCQVDSQVTMMFWYRQQPGQSLTLIATANQGSEATYESGFVIDKFPISRPNLTFSTLTVSNMSPEDSSIYLCSLEVRGGNQPQHFGDGTRLSIL.

V and J are TRBV6-5 and TRBJ2-6; no firm D call. CDR3 length: 18 residues. Germline loops: CDR1 MNHEY, CDR2 SVGAGI. V gave up 2 bases and J gave up 4 bases, with 18 bases separating them. The DNA of the CDR3 is TGTGCCAGCAGTTACCCCCACTATACCCCAATGGGGGCCAACGTCCTGACTTTC. This encodes CASSYPHYTPMGANVLTF.

This clonotype was seen a single time. The V and J genes are TRBV7-9 and TRBJ1-2; the D gene is possibly TRBD1 (6 bases). V was trimmed by 5 bases and J by 3 bases, leaving 13 bases between them. Germline CDR1 is SEHNR and CDR2 is FQNEAQ (reference sequence). CDR3 length: 14 amino acids. CDR3 sequence (DNA): TGTGCCAGCAGCCCCGGGACACTACACTATGGCTACACCTTC. Protein: CASSPGTLHYGYTF.

Concerning this clonotype: The junction does not match germline at one end; this may be a read error. The chain uses TRBV24-1 and TRBJ2-7; weak D call: TRBD2 (5 bases). From germline, CDR1 is KGHDR and CDR2 SFDVKD. This CDR3 contains 13 residues. The CDR3 nucleotides read TGTGCCAGCAGTGGCAGTCGCTCGGGGGAGCAGTACTTC. Translated, it gives CASSGSRSGEQYF.

The chain links TRBV19 to TRBJ1-6, with D uncertain. The V end was cut by 7 bases, the J end by 4 bases, with 14 bases between. The CDR3 consists of 15 residues. In germline, CDR1 is LNHDA, CDR2 SQIVND (reference sequence). The CDR3 DNA is TGTGCCAGTAAAGAGGCCGGGGTTTATAATTCACCCCTCCACTTT. Translated, it gives CASKEAGVYNSPLHF.

This clonotype was detected ten times or more. The chain has TRBV20-1 and TRBJ1-2; 7 bases map to TRBD1. Losses at the gene ends were 5 bases for V and 8 bases for J; bases not matched to a gene: 2. The CDR3 runs 10 residues. The germline CDR1 and CDR2 sequences are DFQATT and SNEGSKA (reference sequence). CDR3 coding DNA: TGCAGTGCTGACAGGGACGGCTACACCTTC. Its translation: CSADRDGYTF.

Concerning this clonotype: A junction end diverges from the germline sequence, so it may reflect a read error. This rearrangement joins TRBV5-1 to TRBJ1-1, with TRBD1 identical over 7 bases. The germline V gene encodes CDR1 SGHRS and CDR2 YFSETQ. This CDR3 region has 15 residues. The CDR3 DNA follows: TGCGCCAGCGGCTTGGCAGAGACAGGGCTTACTGAAGCTTTCTTT. Protein product: CASGLAETGLTEAFF.

This chain joins TRBV6-6 and TRBJ1-2, with 8 bases aligning to TRBD1. The CDR3 loop spans 15 amino acids. Germline V gives CDR1 MNHNY, CDR2 SVGAGI (reference sequence). Germline trimming cut 6 bases from V and 3 bases from J; bases unmatched to any gene: 9. CDR3 amino acids: CASRVRTGNYYGYTF. The CDR3 DNA reads TGTGCCAGCAGAGTCCGGACAGGGAATTACTATGGCTACACCTTC.

The chain couples TRBV5-4 to TRBJ1-2; possibly TRBD1 for D (6 bases). CDR3 size: 14 residues. Trimming cost V 3 bases and J 6 bases, with 15 bases left between them. Germline CDR1 reads SGHNT; CDR2 reads YYREEE (reference sequence). CDR3 region: CASSYGSGANGYTF. CDR3 DNA: TGTGCCAGCAGCTATGGGTCAGGGGCCAATGGCTACACCTTC. Full variable domain (missing parts from reference TRBV5-4 and TRBJ1-2): ETGVTQSPTHLIKTRGQQVTLRCSSQSGHNTVSWYQQALGQGPQFIFQYYREEENGRGNFPPRFSGLQFPNYSSELNVNALELDDSALYLCASSYGSGANGYTFGSGTRLTVV.

Remarks on this clonotype: A read error is possible here, since a much larger clone lies one base away. The chain couples TRBV29-1 to TRBJ2-7; 9 positions agree with TRBD2. The CDR3 runs to 13 residues. Germline CDR1 reads SQVTM; CDR2 reads ANQGSEA. The CDR3 bases are TGCAGCGTTGATAGCGGGAGTGGATACGAGCTGTACTTC. Translated, it gives CSVDSGSGYELYF.

This CDR3 is CASSQTGVPNGYTF. CDR3 DNA sequence: TGTGCCAGCAGCCAGACAGGTGTCCCGAATGGCTACACCTTC. The chain couples TRBV25-1 to TRBJ1-2; a weak D match, TRBD1 (6 bases). Trimming pared 6 bases from V and 6 bases from J, leaving 17 bases between. CDR1 and CDR2 from the germline V gene are MGHDK and SYGVNS. The CDR3 runs 14 residues.

Regarding this clonotype: One base away lies a much larger clone, so this may be a sequencing read error. The chain joins TRBV2 to TRBJ2-5, with unresolved D. The CDR3 has 14 residues. Germline CDR1 reads SNHLY; CDR2 reads FYNNEI. The CDR3 nucleotides read TGTGCCAGCTACCCGACAAGTAACCAAGAGGCCCAGTACTTC. Residues: CASYPTSNQEAQYF.

This clonotype was observed many times. This rearrangement joins TRBV29-1 to TRBJ1-4; D ambiguous. Trimming pared 3 bases from V and 7 bases from J, leaving 9 bases between. Germline V gives CDR1 SQVTM, CDR2 ANQGSEA. This CDR3 comprises 12 residues. The DNA for the CDR3 is TGCAGCGTTGACCTGGGTGTTGAAAAACTGTTTTTT. It codes for CSVDLGVEKLFF.

This clonotype was seen more than once but under ten times. The chain has TRBV6-1 and TRBJ1-6; 9 bases match TRBD1. CDR1 and CDR2 (germline): MNHNS, SASEGT. V shed 3 bases and J 7 bases; nucleotides not matched to a gene: 1. This CDR3 comprises 14 residues. CDR3 DNA: TGTGCCAGCAGTGAGGGGACAGGGAATTCACCCCTCCACTTT. Its protein is CASSEGTGNSPLHF.

A few counts support this clonotype. This chain connects TRBV2 to TRBJ1-5; D may be TRBD1 (6 bases). Germline CDR1 SNHLY, CDR2 FYNNEI. The CDR3 loop spans 16 amino acids. The V and J ends lost 5 bases and 6 bases respectively, with 20 bases between them. In nucleotides, the CDR3 is TGTGCCAGCAGTTACGGCAACAGGGTAGAAAGTCAGCCCCAGCATTTT. This encodes CASSYGNRVESQPQHF.